This TCR beta chain derives from a study of T cell changes during pregnancy in multiple sclerosis. Trimming at V came to 3 bases and at J to 4 bases, leaving 6 bases not matched to a gene. Germline CDR1 and CDR2: SGHRS and YFSETQ. The CDR3 runs to 15 residues. Clones were sequenced by immunoSEQ multiplex PCR, and TCRdb holds only the in-frame ones, with some missing. The sample lists around 69,000 clones; over 80% were seen once. This TCR was sampled from a female donor with multiple sclerosis, enrolled in a pregnancy study. The chain couples TRBV5-1 to TRBJ1-1; TRBD1 agrees at 10 bases. Material: peripheral blood, obtained in the first trimester of pregnancy. CDR3 amino acids: CASSSGQGRITEAFF. The DNA for the CDR3 is TGCGCCAGCAGCTCGGGACAGGGGCGAATCACTGAAGCTTTCTTT.